These T cell receptor beta chains were read from a single sample in a study of blood T cell repertoires in COVID-19. The table came from immunoSEQ multiplex PCR; TCRdb's copy has only in-frame clones and leaves some out. In the table there are approximately 250,000 clones, approximately 82% of which are singletons. The sample was peripheral blood. The receptors stem from a middle-aged man who had recovered from COVID-19. Each CDR3 is given without its conserved first and last residue. The order of the fields is clone size, J gene, CDR3 length, V gene, CDR3 protein. Where a row states a size, it is once, few, many or the class of an expanded clone; other rows omit it.

>.|TRBJ2-3|12|TRBV3-1/TRBV3-2
ASTVTSGGDTQY
>.|TRBJ2-1|13|TRBV28
ASTLAGGTNNEQF
>.|TRBJ1-4|15|TRBV5-1
ASSLAPRTGTNEKLF
>.|TRBJ2-7|13|TRBV7-2
ASSYRTSNSYEQY
>.|TRBJ2-3|10|TRBV12-3/TRBV12-4
ASTWGGDTQY
>.|TRBJ2-2|14|TRBV4-3
ASSQALGLATGELF
>.|TRBJ2-5|9|TRBV30
AWTGGETQY
>.|TRBJ2-5|11|TRBV9
ASSFTAGETQY
>once|TRBJ1-4|14|TRBV7-2
ASSLGYGSVNEKLF
>.|TRBJ1-2|14|TRBV7-9
ASSSGTGGANYGYT
>.|TRBJ2-7|14|TRBV14
ASSQVEAGPTYEQY
>.|TRBJ2-7|14|TRBV27
ASSHGLAGGSYEQY
>.|TRBJ1-1|12|TRBV3-1/TRBV3-2
ASSLREGDTEAF